This TCR beta chain was sequenced for a study of cytomegalovirus exposure and HLA in healthy donors. Study overall: A later analysis reported the same platform for the roughly 110 validation repertoires and the approximately 640 first-cohort repertoires.

The assay was immunoSEQ multiplex PCR, and TCRdb's table has in-frame clones only and misses some. This sample carries around 150,000 clones, approximately 88% of them seen once, and the ten largest clones take about a tenth. Separation from the approximately 660-subject first cohort characterized the roughly 130-subject validation cohort, to which the donors belonged. V was pared by 7 bases and J by 3 bases, with 10 bases of the junction left unmatched. The germline V gene has CDR1 MNHEY and CDR2 SMNVEV (reference sequence). This CDR3 comprises 18 residues. General observations from the study: Researchers counted 180 or so TCR beta chains as cytomegalovirus-associated. Testing in vitro showed three CMV-associated chains specific for CMV antigens.

There are a few counts of this clone. Its target is unknown. The sample taken for sequencing was PBMCs. The chain recombines TRBV27 with TRBJ2-2, with 14 bases matching TRBD2. The receptor was isolated from a man aged 25 to 40 in good health and CMV-seropositive. CDR3 nucleotide sequence: TGTGCCAGCACTCAATTGGTGGGACTAGCGGGAGACACCGGGGAGCTGTTTTTT. Protein sequence: CASTQLVGLAGDTGELFF.